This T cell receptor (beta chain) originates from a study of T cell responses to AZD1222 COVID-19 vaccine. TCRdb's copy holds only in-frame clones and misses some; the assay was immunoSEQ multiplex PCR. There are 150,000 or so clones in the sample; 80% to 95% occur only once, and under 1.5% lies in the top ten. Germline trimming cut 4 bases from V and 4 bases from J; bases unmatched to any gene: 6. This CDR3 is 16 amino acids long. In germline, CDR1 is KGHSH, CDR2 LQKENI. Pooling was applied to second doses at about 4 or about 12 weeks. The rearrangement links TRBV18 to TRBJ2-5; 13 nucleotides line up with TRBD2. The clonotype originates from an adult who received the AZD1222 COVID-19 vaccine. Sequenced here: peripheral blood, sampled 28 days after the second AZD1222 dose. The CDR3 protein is CASSLGLAGSSETQYF. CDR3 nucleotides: TGTGCCAGCTCACTGGGACTAGCGGGGTCATCAGAGACCCAGTACTTC.